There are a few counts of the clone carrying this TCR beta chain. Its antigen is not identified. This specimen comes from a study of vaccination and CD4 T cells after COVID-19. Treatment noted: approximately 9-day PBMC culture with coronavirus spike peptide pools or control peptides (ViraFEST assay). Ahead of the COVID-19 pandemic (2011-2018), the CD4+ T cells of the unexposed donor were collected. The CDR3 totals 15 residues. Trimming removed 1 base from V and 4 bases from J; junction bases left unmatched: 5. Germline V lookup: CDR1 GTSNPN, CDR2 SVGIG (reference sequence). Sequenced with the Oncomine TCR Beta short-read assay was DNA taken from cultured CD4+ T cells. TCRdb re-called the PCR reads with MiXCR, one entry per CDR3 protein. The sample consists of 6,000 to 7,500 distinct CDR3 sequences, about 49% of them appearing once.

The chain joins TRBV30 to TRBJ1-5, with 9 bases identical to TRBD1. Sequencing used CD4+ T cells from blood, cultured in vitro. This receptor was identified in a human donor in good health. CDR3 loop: CAWSGGQGPNQPQHF. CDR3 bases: TGTGCCTGGAGTGGGGGACAGGGACCAAATCAGCCCCAGCATTTT.